A selection of T cell receptor beta chains follows, all from one sample in a study of T cell changes during pregnancy in multiple sclerosis. Sequencing used immunoSEQ multiplex PCR; TCRdb keeps in-frame clones, though not all of them. The sample holds fewer than 30,000 clones, 90% to 95% seen once. Sequencing used CD4+ T cells from peripheral blood mononuclear cells, obtained in the first trimester of pregnancy. The origin of the receptors is a female donor with multiple sclerosis, enrolled in a pregnancy study. The CDR3 runs from the conserved cysteine through the conserved F or W. D genes are given only for firm matches. For some rows the clone size is stated as once, few or many, or as a class when expanded; others skip it.

j_gene,abundance,v_gene,d_gene,CDR3nt,CDR3aa
TRBJ1-4,-,TRBV11-2,TRBD1,TGTGCCAGCAGCTACGGGGACAGACAGTCAGACGAAAAACTGTTTTTT,CASSYGDRQSDEKLFF
TRBJ2-5,-,TRBV12-2,-,TGTGCAAGTCGCTTAGGATATACTAGCGGTTCACACCCTTACCAAGAGACCCAGTACTTC,CASRLGYTSGSHPYQETQYF
TRBJ1-2,-,TRBV7-8,-,TGTGCCAGCAGCTCCAGGGTGGAGTTAGGCTACACCTTC,CASSSRVELGYTF
TRBJ2-5,-,TRBV11-1,TRBD1,TGTGCCAGCAGCCAGGACAGGGGGTTGGAGACCCAGTACTTC,CASSQDRGLETQYF
TRBJ2-7,-,TRBV4-3,TRBD2,TGCGCCAGCAGCCAAGTAGCGGGGGGGCCCTACGAGCAGTACTTC,CASSQVAGGPYEQYF
TRBJ2-7,-,TRBV6-6,-,TGTGCCAGCAGACCGACAGGGTCCGGGGGTGAGCAGTACTTC,CASRPTGSGGEQYF
TRBJ2-3,few,TRBV2,TRBD2,TGTGCCAGCAGGGTAGGACTAGCGGGGTCGAGAGATACGCAGTATTTT,CASRVGLAGSRDTQYF
TRBJ1-5,-,TRBV7-2,-,TGTGCCAGCAGTTTTCAGGTTGATGCCAATCAGCCCCAGCATTTT,CASSFQVDANQPQHF
TRBJ1-1,-,TRBV5-8,-,TGTGCCAGCAGCTTGAAGGGGGACACTGAAGCTTTCTTT,CASSLKGDTEAFF
TRBJ1-1,-,TRBV5-1,-,TGCGCCAGCAGCTTAGTCTTGGCGGCTGGGACTGAAGCTTTCTTT,CASSLVLAAGTEAFF
TRBJ1-2,-,TRBV4-3,-,TGCGCCAGCAGCCAAGTGACGCAGGTGAGTGATGGCTACACCTTC,CASSQVTQVSDGYTF
TRBJ2-7,-,TRBV7-3,TRBD2,TGTGCCAGCAGCTCCCAAGCGGGGAGCTCCTACGAGCAGTACTTC,CASSSQAGSSYEQYF
TRBJ1-1,few,TRBV7-2,-,TGTGCCAGCAGCCGCCAGCCAGGGGACACTGAAGCTTTCTTT,CASSRQPGDTEAFF
TRBJ1-1,-,TRBV5-1,TRBD1,TGCGCCAGCAGCTACCAGGGGGGAGATTTCGCCACTGAAGCTTTCTTT,CASSYQGGDFATEAFF
TRBJ1-2,-,TRBV5-5,-,TGTGCCACCACTCCGAACAACCCCGGGGGGGACTATGGCTACACCTTC,CATTPNNPGGDYGYTF
TRBJ2-3,-,TRBV9,TRBD1,TGTGCCAGCAGCCAGACAGGGATTGAACCAGATACGCAGTATTTT,CASSQTGIEPDTQYF
TRBJ1-5,few,TRBV19,-,TGTGCCAGTAGTATTCGACAAAATAGCAATCAGCCCCAGCATTTT,CASSIRQNSNQPQHF
TRBJ2-1,-,TRBV7-8,-,TGTGCCAGCAGCTTCCCTCTCGGCGGAGGCTCCTACAATGAGCAGTTCTTC,CASSFPLGGGSYNEQFF
TRBJ2-2,-,TRBV5-1,-,TGCGCCAGCAAAGGGGGGGACACCGGGGAGCTGTTTTTT,CASKGGDTGELFF
TRBJ1-5,-,TRBV6-6,-,TGTGCCAGCCGGAGGGCAGAGAGCAATCAGCCCCAGCATTTT,CASRRAESNQPQHF
TRBJ2-2,-,TRBV9,-,TGTGCCAGCAGCGCCGACACCTACACCGGGGAGCTGTTTTTT,CASSADTYTGELFF
TRBJ1-2,-,TRBV28,-,TGTGCCAGCGGTGGCGGGGGGCGCTATGGCTACACCTTC,CASGGGGRYGYTF
TRBJ2-1,-,TRBV6-5,-,TGTGCCAGCAGTTACGGATCAGGCAATGAGCAGTTCTTC,CASSYGSGNEQFF
TRBJ1-3,-,TRBV29-1,-,TGCAGCGTTGGAAGGGGATCTGGAAACACCATATATTTT,CSVGRGSGNTIYF
TRBJ1-4,-,TRBV18,-,TGTGCCAGCTCACCACCGGGGGGGCTCGGGGAAAAACTGTTTTTT,CASSPPGGLGEKLFF
TRBJ2-3,-,TRBV2,TRBD2,TGTGCCAGCAGGGGACTAGCGGGGGGGGCAGATACGCAGTATTTT,CASRGLAGGADTQYF
TRBJ1-6,-,TRBV5-4,-,TGTGCCAGCAGCTTGGAGGGGAGGGGATCCTATAATTCACCCCTCCACTTT,CASSLEGRGSYNSPLHF
TRBJ2-2,once,TRBV27,-,TGTGCCAGCAGTTTTCAGGGCACCGGGGAGCTGTTTTTT,CASSFQGTGELFF
TRBJ2-1,-,TRBV4-1,-,TGCGCCAGCAGCCACCTCGGACTACAGTACAATGAGCAGTTCTTC,CASSHLGLQYNEQFF
TRBJ1-5,-,TRBV14,TRBD1,TGTGCCAGCAGCCAAGGAGCAGGGGGGCATCAGCCCCAGCATTTT,CASSQGAGGHQPQHF
TRBJ2-3,-,TRBV4-3,TRBD2,TGCGCCAGCAGCCAAGAAACCGCTAGCGGGACGACGCGGAATACGCAGTATTTT,CASSQETASGTTRNTQYF
TRBJ1-1,once,TRBV21-1,-,TGTGCCAGCAGCAAAGAAGTAGACAGGGAGAGGACTGAAGCTTTCTTT,CASSKEVDRERTEAFF
TRBJ1-5,few,TRBV19,TRBD1,TGTGCCAGCTCTAGGGGGCGTGATCAGCCCCAGCATTTT,CASSRGRDQPQHF
TRBJ2-3,few,TRBV28,TRBD2,TGTGCCAGCCCTCCCCGACTAGCGGGCACAGATACGCAGTATTTT,CASPPRLAGTDTQYF
TRBJ1-6,-,TRBV19,TRBD1,TGTGCCAGTAGTGCATCCGGGACAGGTATCAATAATTCACCCCTCCACTTT,CASSASGTGINNSPLHF
TRBJ1-1,-,TRBV18,TRBD1,TGTGCCAGCTCAAGGCAGGGGGCGGGCACTGAAGCTTTCTTT,CASSRQGAGTEAFF
TRBJ2-1,once,TRBV7-8,-,TGTGCCAGCAGCTTAGAGCCGGGTTACAATGAGCAGTTCTTC,CASSLEPGYNEQFF
TRBJ1-1,-,TRBV4-2,TRBD1,TGTGCCAGCAGCCCCGACCGGACAGGGGGCACTGAAGCTTTCTTT,CASSPDRTGGTEAFF
TRBJ1-1,-,TRBV21-1,-,TGTGCCAGCACCAGGGAGGCAGCGAAGAACACTGAAGCTTTCTTT,CASTREAAKNTEAFF
TRBJ2-5,once,TRBV11-2,TRBD2,TGTGCCAGCAGCCCTAGCGGGGGCTCACTGGAGACCCAGTACTTC,CASSPSGGSLETQYF
TRBJ1-1,-,TRBV4-3,-,TGCGCCAGCAGCGAGACAGTCCTCTTTCGCTTGAACACTGAAGCTTTCTTT,CASSETVLFRLNTEAFF
TRBJ1-1,-,TRBV5-1,-,TGCGCCAGCAGCTACGGGACACCTACTGAAGCTTTCTTT,CASSYGTPTEAFF
TRBJ1-5,-,TRBV7-9,-,TGTGCCAGCAGCTTCGAGGGGGATCAGCCCCAGCATTTT,CASSFEGDQPQHF
TRBJ1-5,-,TRBV6-5,-,TGTGCCAGCAGCCCTATCGGGGGAGGACAGCCCCAGCATTTT,CASSPIGGGQPQHF
TRBJ2-7,-,TRBV4-1,-,TGCGCCAGCAGCCAAAAGCCCTTAAAATCCGAGCAGTACTTC,CASSQKPLKSEQYF
TRBJ1-2,-,TRBV7-8,-,TGTGCCAGCAGCTTGGTCCTTGCGGGAGGCCTTAACTATGGCTACACCTTC,CASSLVLAGGLNYGYTF
TRBJ2-4,-,TRBV30,-,TGTGCCTGGAGTGGCGGGGACATTCAGTACTTC,CAWSGGDIQYF
TRBJ2-1,-,TRBV30,TRBD1,TGTGCCTGGAGTCACCTGGGGGACAGGTATTACAATGAGCAGTTCTTC,CAWSHLGDRYYNEQFF
TRBJ2-1,-,TRBV5-4,TRBD2,TGTGCCAGCAGCCTCCCGCCGGCGGGGAGGGGGCAGTTCTTC,CASSLPPAGRGQFF
TRBJ1-5,-,TRBV18,TRBD1,TGTGCCAGCTCACCTAAGACAGGGAGTAATCAGCCCCAGCATTTT,CASSPKTGSNQPQHF
TRBJ2-7,-,TRBV19,TRBD1,TGTGCCAGTAGTGTCGGACAGGGTGTGCATCAGCAGTACTTC,CASSVGQGVHQQYF
TRBJ2-1,-,TRBV27,-,TGTGCCAGCAGTTTATCGCCGACACACGTCCCCTACAATGAGCAGTTCTTC,CASSLSPTHVPYNEQFF
TRBJ2-7,-,TRBV5-1,-,TGCGCCAGCAGCTTGGGGGGACTCCGGGATGGGGGATACGAGCAGTACTTC,CASSLGGLRDGGYEQYF
TRBJ2-3,-,TRBV4-1,-,TGCGCCAGCAGCTACACCGCTTATTCGGATACGCAGTATTTT,CASSYTAYSDTQYF
TRBJ2-6,-,TRBV7-9,-,TGTGCCAGCAGCTTCGAGGGCAGGGGGGCCAACGTCCTGACTTTC,CASSFEGRGANVLTF
TRBJ1-2,-,TRBV6-6,-,TGTGCCAGCAGGCGGGACGGCGGGACCGGCTACACCTTC,CASRRDGGTGYTF
TRBJ1-6,-,TRBV7-3,-,TGTGCCAGCAGCTTAGGGGACACTCATTCACCCCTCCACTTT,CASSLGDTHSPLHF
TRBJ1-2,-,TRBV28,TRBD1,TGTGCCAGCAGTTTAAAGGGCAGGGGGTATCGTGGCTACACCTTC,CASSLKGRGYRGYTF
TRBJ2-3,-,TRBV4-3,TRBD2,TGCGCCAGCAGCCAACACCCCATTGGACTAGCGGCGGGGGAGGGAAACACAGATACGCAGTATTTT,CASSQHPIGLAAGEGNTDTQYF